Listed here are 16 T cell receptor beta chains from one sample, sequenced in a study of blood T cell repertoires in COVID-19. The protocol was immunoSEQ multiplex PCR, while the TCRdb copy is restricted to in-frame clones and leaves out a portion. The sample has about 56,000 clones, roughly four fifths seen once. The sequenced material came from peripheral blood. These receptors were taken from an elderly woman with acute or convalescent COVID-19.

The rearrangement uses TRBV30 and TRBJ1-6; 8 nucleotides agree with TRBD1. The CDR3 covers 12 residues. Losses at the gene ends were 7 bases for V and 8 bases for J; bases not matched to a gene: 4. Germline V lookup: CDR1 GTSNPN, CDR2 SVGIG (reference sequence). DNA of the CDR3: TGTGCCTCTGACAGGGGACATTCACCCCTCCACTTT. It codes for CASDRGHSPLHF.

The chain recombines TRBV19 with TRBJ2-2; TRBD2 matches 13 bases. CDR3 size: 18 residues. Trimming removed 4 bases from V and 5 bases from J; junction bases left unmatched: 10. Germline V gives CDR1 LNHDA, CDR2 SQIVND (reference sequence). The CDR3 sequence is CASSRPRTSGRRTGELFF. The CDR3 DNA sequence: TGTGCCAGTAGTAGACCCCGGACTAGCGGGAGACGGACCGGGGAGCTGTTTTTT.

The chain is built from TRBV5-4 and TRBJ1-2, with TRBD1 matching over 7 bases. Germline-derived CDR1 and CDR2 are SGHNT and YYREEE (reference sequence). V shed 4 bases, J shed 3 bases, and the junction held 9 bases outside the gene matches. The CDR3 is 15 residues long. CDR3 DNA sequence: TGTGCCAGCAGCCCTACTCTAGACAGGGACTATGGCTACACCTTC. This encodes CASSPTLDRDYGYTF.

This clone was detected once. V is TRBV18 and J is TRBJ2-1; no clear D gene. Trimming took off 6 bases at V and 6 bases at J, with 9 bases between the two ends. Germline CDR1 reads KGHSH; CDR2 reads LQKENI. CDR3 length: 12 amino acids. The CDR3 sequence: CASSVASNEQFF. The CDR3 DNA reads TGTGCCAGCTCTGTGGCATCCAATGAGCAGTTCTTC.

In its sample, this clone was seen a few times. CDR3 in DNA: TGTGCCAGCAGCAAGGGAGAACACTCTGGGGCCAACGTCCTGACTTTC. It specifies CASSKGEHSGANVLTF. The rearrangement joins TRBV11-2 to TRBJ2-6, with TRBD2 as a possible D gene (5 bases). Trimming shortened V by 5 bases and J by 0 bases, and 11 bases separated the two germline ends. CDR1 is SGHAT and CDR2 is FQNNGV in the germline V gene. This CDR3 has 16 amino acids. Variable domain in full (rest from reference TRBV11-2 and TRBJ2-6): EAGVAQSPRYKIIEKRQSVAFWCNPISGHATLYWYQQILGQGPKLLIQFQNNGVVDDSQLPKDRFSAERLKGVDSTLKIQPAKLEDSAVYLCASSKGEHSGANVLTFGAGSRLTVL.

J is TRBJ2-1 and V is TRBV3-1 (or the pseudogene TRBV3-2); D is possibly TRBD2 (5 bases). The germline V and J ends were trimmed by 0 bases and 14 bases, with 11 bases remaining between them. CDR1 is LGHDT and CDR2 is YNNKEL in the germline V gene (reference sequence). This CDR3 has 12 amino acids. CDR3 loop: CASSQETSSKFF. DNA for the CDR3: TGTGCCAGCAGCCAAGAAACTAGTAGTAAGTTCTTC.

The J gene is TRBJ1-6, the V gene TRBV28; possible D gene TRBD1, 6 bases. The CDR3 sequence is 14 residues long. Trimming stripped 5 bases from V and 10 bases from J, with 15 bases between. Germline values: CDR1 MDHEN, CDR2 SYDVKM. The CDR3 reads CASSREYRESPLHF. The CDR3 nucleotides read TGTGCCAGCAGTCGCGAATACAGGGAATCACCCCTCCACTTT.

This clone was counted once. This chain links TRBV6-5 with TRBJ2-7; D possibly corresponds to TRBD1 (6 bases). The V and J ends lost 2 bases and 7 bases respectively, with 15 bases between them. The germline gives CDR1 MNHEY, CDR2 SVGAGI. The CDR3 extends over 14 amino acids. The CDR3 region is CASSYGRGRFEQYF. CDR3 DNA: TGTGCCAGCAGTTACGGCAGGGGACGGTTTGAGCAGTACTTC.

The chain employs TRBV10-3 and TRBJ2-3; unclear D gene. V lost 5 bases and J lost 0, with 9 bases in between. The CDR3 length is 14 residues. CDR1 and CDR2 from the germline V gene are ENHRY and SYGVKD. DNA of the CDR3: TGTGCCATCAGTCCCCACAGTAGCACAGATACGCAGTATTTT. Protein product: CAISPHSSTDTQYF.

The chain employs TRBV6-1 and TRBJ1-3, with TRBD1 matching over 8 bases. This CDR3 contains 15 residues. Germline V gives CDR1 MNHNS, CDR2 SASEGT. V lost 1 base, J lost 3 bases, and 2 bases stayed unmatched. The CDR3 protein is CASSEVRGHGNTIYF. The CDR3 nucleotides are TGTGCCAGCAGTGAAGTCAGGGGGCATGGAAACACCATATATTTT.

The chain links TRBV9 to TRBJ2-5; D is undetermined. The ends were cut back, 4 bases at V and 5 bases at J, with 18 bases in the middle. CDR1 is SGDLS, CDR2 YYNGEE, per germline. The CDR3 loop spans 15 amino acids. The CDR3 spells CASSFSSDRAETQYF. As DNA, the CDR3 is TGTGCCAGCAGCTTCAGTTCGGATCGAGCGGAGACCCAGTACTTC.

The J gene is TRBJ2-1, the V gene TRBV18, with 8 positions matching TRBD2. V lost 2 bases and J lost 8; bases outside the gene matches: 8. Germline V lookup: CDR1 KGHSH, CDR2 LQKENI. This CDR3 is built from 15 residues. The DNA for the CDR3 is TGTGCCAGCTCACCAAGGAGCGGGAGCGGCGATGAGCAGTTCTTC. Translated, it gives CASSPRSGSGDEQFF.

The V and J genes are TRBV6-6 and TRBJ2-7; 8 bases agree with TRBD2. There are 14 residues in the CDR3. Germline-derived CDR1 and CDR2 are MNHNY and SVGAGI (reference sequence). Trimming cost V 2 bases and J 5 bases; bases outside gene matches: 5. CDR3 in amino acids: CASSYRGGADEQYF. The CDR3 DNA follows: TGTGCCAGCAGTTACCGGGGGGGGGCGGACGAGCAGTACTTC.

This clone was seen a single time. The chain combines TRBV2 with TRBJ1-2; 7 nucleotides align to TRBD1. The CDR3 contains 15 residues. Germline CDR1 SNHLY, CDR2 FYNNEI. J was trimmed by 2 bases and V by 1 base; bases with no gene match: 4. In DNA form, the CDR3 reads TGTGCCAGCAGTGAAGTGGGACAGATAAACTATGGCTACACCTTC. The encoded protein is CASSEVGQINYGYTF.

The rearrangement joins TRBV5-4 to TRBJ1-2; 7 bases fit TRBD1. The CDR3 is 14 amino acids. V gave up 0 bases and J gave up 2 bases; unmatched junction bases: 1. CDR1 SGHNT and CDR2 YYREEE come from the germline V gene (reference sequence). Here the CDR3 reads CASSLGQGNYGYTF. For the CDR3, the DNA is TGTGCCAGCAGCTTGGGACAGGGCAACTATGGCTACACCTTC.

This rearrangement joins TRBV20-1 to TRBJ2-1, with 13 positions matching TRBD2. Germline lookup yields CDR1 DFQATT and CDR2 SNEGSKA (reference sequence). V dropped 3 bases and J dropped 12; count of bases not matched to a gene: 5. CDR3 size: 13 residues. The DNA of the CDR3 is TGCAGTGCTAGTGAACTAGCGGGAGGGAGGCAGTTCTTC. It codes for CSASELAGGRQFF.